This passage covers 20 T cell receptor beta chains from one sample sequenced in a study of beta chain features in type 1 diabetes. Expressed TCRB transcripts got sequenced, as all isolated RNA was reverse transcribed. The method was immunoSEQ multiplex PCR; TCRdb's version includes in-frame clones alone and lacks a portion of them. The data hold about 290,000 clones, with around 7.8% observed a single time. The specimen sequenced was central memory CD4+ T cells from blood. These receptors all stem from a woman between 18 and 29 years old in good health.

The rearrangement uses TRBV28 and TRBJ2-5, with 7 bases fitting TRBD1. This CDR3 spans 12 amino acids. CDR1 and CDR2 (germline): MDHEN, SYDVKM. With V trimmed by 11 bases and J by 4 bases, 7 bases remained unmatched. In DNA form, the CDR3 reads TGTGCCCCCAGGGGGATAGGAGAGACCCAGTACTTC. Its protein product is CAPRGIGETQYF.

The chain joins TRBV4-3 to TRBJ2-7; D may be TRBD1 (6 bases). The V gene lost 4 bases and the J gene lost 2 bases, with 15 bases spanning the gap. The CDR3 runs 15 residues. The germline CDR1 and CDR2 sequences are LGHNA and YSLEER. DNA for the CDR3: TGCGCCAGCAGCCCAACCCGGGACACGGCCTACGAGCAGTACTTC. Amino acid sequence: CASSPTRDTAYEQYF.

The table lists this clone with a few counts. This chain joins TRBV5-5 and TRBJ1-5; D possibly corresponds to TRBD1 (5 bases). Trimming pared 3 bases from V and 4 bases from J, leaving 11 bases between. The CDR3 length is 14 residues. From germline, CDR1 is SGHKS and CDR2 YYEKEE (reference sequence). The CDR3 region is CASSYGTHNQPQHF. In nucleotides, the CDR3 is TGTGCCAGCAGCTACGGGACGCATAATCAGCCCCAGCATTTT.

There are a few counts of this clone. The V and J genes are TRBV6-5 and TRBJ1-5; D is perhaps TRBD1 (5 bases). This CDR3 comprises 15 residues. V lost 5 bases and J 9 bases, leaving 20 bases between the germline ends. Germline V gives CDR1 MNHEY, CDR2 SVGAGI. Here the CDR3 reads CASSPGPRHEWPQHF. The CDR3 DNA reads as TGTGCCAGCAGTCCGGGACCCCGTCACGAATGGCCCCAGCATTTT.

J is TRBJ2-7 and V is TRBV7-6; TRBD2 might be the D (5 bases). The CDR3 runs to 16 residues. V lost 5 bases and J lost 0, with 17 bases in between. Germline CDR1 reads SGHVS; CDR2 reads FNYEAQ. The CDR3 DNA follows: TGTGCCAGCAGCCCCAGTTTGGCTAGCAGCTCCTACGAGCAGTACTTC. Protein sequence: CASSPSLASSSYEQYF.

This chain uses TRBV27 with TRBJ2-4; D uncertain. Germline V CDR1 and CDR2: MNHEY, SMNVEV (reference sequence). The CDR3 has 14 residues. Trimming stripped 6 bases from V and 3 bases from J, with 12 bases between. The CDR3 sequence: CASSARVGKNIQYF. The CDR3 DNA reads TGTGCCAGCAGCGCAAGGGTGGGCAAAAACATTCAGTACTTC.

This clone appeared a few times. The J gene is TRBJ2-5, the V gene TRBV7-3, with no clear D. Germline CDR1 reads SGHTA; CDR2 reads FQGTGA. Deletions cut 4 bases from V and 7 bases from J, with 10 bases between. The CDR3 has 12 amino acids. Here the CDR3 DNA reads TGTGCCAGCAGCTCACCCTCGGGGACCCAGTACTTC. It is translated as CASSSPSGTQYF.

This clone showed up many times. The chain uses TRBV9 and TRBJ1-1, with D tentatively TRBD1 (5 bases). Germline CDR1 and CDR2: SGDLS and YYNGEE. The ends were cut back, 4 bases at V and 1 base at J, with 11 bases in the middle. The CDR3 runs 14 residues. The CDR3 loop is CASSPGTWNTEAFF. The DNA for the CDR3 is TGTGCCAGCAGCCCCGGGACGTGGAACACTGAAGCTTTCTTT. Full variable domain (rest looked up from reference TRBV9 and TRBJ1-1): DSGVTQTPKHLITATGQRVTLRCSPRSGDLSVYWYQQSLDQGLQFLIQYYNGEERAKGNILERFSAQQFPDLHSELNLSSLELGDSALYFCASSPGTWNTEAFFGQGTRLTVV.

The chain joins TRBV6-5 to TRBJ1-4; TRBD1 aligns across 7 bases. The germline CDR1 and CDR2 sequences are MNHEY and SVGAGI. V shed 6 bases and J 7 bases; nucleotides not matched to a gene: 8. There are 14 residues in the CDR3. The CDR3 nucleotides read TGTGCCAGCAGCCTACAGGGGACGACTGAAAAACTGTTTTTT. Translation: CASSLQGTTEKLFF.

The V call is TRBV9, the J call TRBJ1-2; no reliable D call. This CDR3 has 12 amino acids. Germline-derived CDR1 and CDR2 are SGDLS and YYNGEE. Trimming took off 1 base at V and 8 bases at J, with 9 bases between the two ends. CDR3 protein: CASSVYEGGYTF. In DNA form, the CDR3 reads TGTGCCAGCAGCGTATACGAGGGAGGCTACACCTTC.

This clone was seen a few times. This sample also contains other DNA sequences that code for the same CDR3. J is TRBJ1-5 and V is TRBV5-1; D call uncertain. The V and J ends lost 0 bases and 3 bases respectively, with 4 bases between them. CDR1 is SGHRS and CDR2 is YFSETQ in the germline V gene. The CDR3 sequence is 13 residues long. The CDR3 sequence is CASSLGSNQPQHF. DNA of the CDR3: TGCGCCAGCAGCTTGGGCTCCAATCAGCCCCAGCATTTT.

The chain carries TRBV5-8 and TRBJ2-7; TRBD2 is a possible D gene (5 bases). The CDR3 covers 14 residues. Germline lookup yields CDR1 SGHTS and CDR2 YDEGEE. V dropped 5 bases and J dropped 6 bases, with 18 bases sitting between them. The CDR3 sequence is CASRRTDSYREQYF. The CDR3 DNA is TGTGCCAGCAGAAGGACTGATTCCTACCGCGAGCAGTACTTC.

The table lists this clone with a count of one. The chain recombines TRBV4-1 with TRBJ2-5; 12 positions agree with TRBD2. This CDR3 has 15 amino acids. Trimming removed 6 bases from V and 2 bases from J; junction bases left unmatched: 4. Germline V lookup: CDR1 MGHRA, CDR2 YSYEKL. The CDR3 loop reads CASRKTSGGQETQYF. The CDR3 DNA is TGCGCCAGCAGGAAGACTAGCGGGGGTCAAGAGACCCAGTACTTC.

This clone was detected a few times. The V gene is TRBV7-8, the J gene TRBJ1-4; 11 bases align to TRBD1. The CDR3 consists of 14 residues. The J segment lost 7 bases and the V segment lost 3 bases, leaving 1 base of the junction unmatched. The germline gives CDR1 SGHVS, CDR2 FQNEAQ. CDR3 residues: CASSFGQGAEKLFF. The DNA of the CDR3 is TGTGCCAGCAGCTTCGGACAGGGGGCTGAAAAACTGTTTTTT.

The rearrangement links TRBV11-3 to TRBJ2-5, with D perhaps given as TRBD1 or TRBD2 (7 bases each). V lost 5 bases to trimming and J lost 5 bases, with 18 bases between them. Germline V gene data show CDR1 as SGHNT and CDR2 as YENEEA. The CDR3 runs 15 residues. The CDR3 is CASSTRQGGGETQYF. The CDR3 nucleotides read TGTGCCAGCAGCACCCGGCAGGGGGGAGGGGAGACCCAGTACTTC. The full variable domain, in which reference TRBV11-3 and TRBJ2-5 provide the parts outside the CDR3, is EAGVVQSPRYKIIEKKQPVAFWCNPISGHNTLYWYLQNLGQGPELLIRYENEEAVDDSQLPKDRFSAERLKGVDSTLKIQPAELGDSAVYLCASSTRQGGGETQYFGPGTRLLVL.

The rearrangement links TRBV7-9 to TRBJ2-7, with 8 bases aligning to TRBD1. Looked up from germline, CDR1 is SEHNR and CDR2 is FQNEAQ (reference sequence). CDR3 length equals 13 residues. The V and J ends lost 4 bases and 6 bases, in that order; junction bases with no gene match: 5. The DNA for the CDR3 is TGTGCCAGCAGCTGGACAGGGATAAGCGAGCAGTACTTC. This gives the protein CASSWTGISEQYF.

In its sample, this clone was seen many times. The J gene is TRBJ1-5, the V gene TRBV7-2; D uncertain. Germline V gene data show CDR1 as SGHTA and CDR2 as FQGNSA. V lost 2 bases, J lost 1 base, and 6 bases lay in between. This CDR3 has 14 amino acids. For the CDR3, the DNA is TGTGCCAGCAGCTTAACGGCGAGCAATCAGCCCCAGCATTTT. It specifies CASSLTASNQPQHF.

This clone was observed a few times. This sequence joins TRBV6-5 and TRBJ1-4; a possible D gene is TRBD1 (6 bases). The V end was cut by 0 bases, the J end by 7 bases, with 9 bases between. This CDR3 has 14 residues. CDR1 and CDR2 from the germline V gene are MNHEY and SVGAGI. In DNA form, the CDR3 reads TGTGCCAGCAGTTACTCCAGGGGTGGTGAAAAACTGTTTTTT. Residues: CASSYSRGGEKLFF.

In its sample, this clone was seen a few times. The gene calls are TRBV2 and TRBJ1-5, with 8 bases identical to TRBD1. CDR3 size: 15 residues. Germline CDR1 is SNHLY and CDR2 is FYNNEI. V gave up 6 bases and J gave up 4 bases; unmatched junction bases: 8. CDR3 loop: CASSLDRGGNQPQHF. As DNA, the CDR3 is TGTGCCAGCAGCCTCGACAGGGGTGGTAATCAGCCCCAGCATTTT.

This clone was detected a few times. A read error is likely here: a far larger clone is one base away. The chain couples TRBV29-1 to TRBJ2-3, with 9 bases matching TRBD2. Germline CDR1 and CDR2: SQVTM and ANQGSEA. V shed 3 bases and J 9 bases; nucleotides not matched to a gene: 10. This CDR3 is 14 amino acids long. CDR3 DNA: TGCAGCGTTGAGTGGCTAGCGGGAACCTCAACGCAGTATTTT. Translating it yields CSVEWLAGTSTQYF.